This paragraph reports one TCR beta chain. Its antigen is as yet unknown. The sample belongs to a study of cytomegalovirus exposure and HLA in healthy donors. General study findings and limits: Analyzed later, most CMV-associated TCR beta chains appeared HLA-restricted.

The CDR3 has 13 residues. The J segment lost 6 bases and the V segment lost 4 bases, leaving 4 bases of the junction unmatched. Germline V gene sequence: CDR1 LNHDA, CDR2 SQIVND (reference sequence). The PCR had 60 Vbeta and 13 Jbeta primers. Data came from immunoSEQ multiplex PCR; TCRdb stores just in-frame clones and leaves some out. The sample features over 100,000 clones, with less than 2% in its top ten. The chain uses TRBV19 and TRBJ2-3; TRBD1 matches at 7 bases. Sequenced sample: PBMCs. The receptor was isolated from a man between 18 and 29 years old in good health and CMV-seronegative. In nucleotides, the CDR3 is TGTGCCAGTAGTAAGGGCAGGGGGGATACGCAGTATTTT. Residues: CASSKGRGDTQYF.